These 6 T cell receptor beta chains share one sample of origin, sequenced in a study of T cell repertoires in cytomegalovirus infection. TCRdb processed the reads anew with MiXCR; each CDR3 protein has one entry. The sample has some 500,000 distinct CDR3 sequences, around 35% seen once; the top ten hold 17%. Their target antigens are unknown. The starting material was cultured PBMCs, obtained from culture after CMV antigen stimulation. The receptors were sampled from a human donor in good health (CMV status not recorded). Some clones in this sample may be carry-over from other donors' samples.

CDR3 protein: CASRPLRQGAYEQYV. The CDR3 DNA reads as TGTGCCAGCAGGCCACTCAGACAGGGGGCCTACGAGCAGTACGTC. The V and J genes are TRBV6-6 and TRBJ2-7; TRBD1 agrees at 9 bases. This CDR3 is built from 15 residues. Looked up from germline, CDR1 is MNHNY and CDR2 is SVGAGI (reference sequence). The V gene end was trimmed by 6 bases and the J gene end by 2 bases; junction bases not matched to a gene: 8.

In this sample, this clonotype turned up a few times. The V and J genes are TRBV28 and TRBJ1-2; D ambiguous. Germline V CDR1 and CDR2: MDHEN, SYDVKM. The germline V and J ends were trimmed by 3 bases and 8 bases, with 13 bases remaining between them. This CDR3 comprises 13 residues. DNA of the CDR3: TGTGCCAGCAGTTTCGGCAGAGCTATCGGCTACACCTTC. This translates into CASSFGRAIGYTF.

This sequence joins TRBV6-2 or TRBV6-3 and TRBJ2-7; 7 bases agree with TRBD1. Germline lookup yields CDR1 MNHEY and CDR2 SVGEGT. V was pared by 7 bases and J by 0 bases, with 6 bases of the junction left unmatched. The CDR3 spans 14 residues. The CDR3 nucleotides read TGTGCCAGCACCCGAGGGGGCTTCTCCTACGAGCAGTACGTC. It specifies CASTRGGFSYEQYV.

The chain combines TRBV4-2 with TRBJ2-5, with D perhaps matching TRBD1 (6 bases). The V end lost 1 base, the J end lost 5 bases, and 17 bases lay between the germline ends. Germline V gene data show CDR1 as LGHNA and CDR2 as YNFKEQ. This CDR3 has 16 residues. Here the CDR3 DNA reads TGTGCCAGCAGCCAAGTGTTCCAGGGGATTAGTGAGACCCAGTACTTC. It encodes CASSQVFQGISETQYF.

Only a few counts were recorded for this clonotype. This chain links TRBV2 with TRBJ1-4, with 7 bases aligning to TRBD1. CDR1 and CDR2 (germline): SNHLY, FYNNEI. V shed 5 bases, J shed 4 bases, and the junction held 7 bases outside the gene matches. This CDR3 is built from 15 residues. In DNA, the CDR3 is TGTGCCAGCAGTCTCCACAGGGGCGATAATGAAAAACTGTTTTTT. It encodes CASSLHRGDNEKLFF.

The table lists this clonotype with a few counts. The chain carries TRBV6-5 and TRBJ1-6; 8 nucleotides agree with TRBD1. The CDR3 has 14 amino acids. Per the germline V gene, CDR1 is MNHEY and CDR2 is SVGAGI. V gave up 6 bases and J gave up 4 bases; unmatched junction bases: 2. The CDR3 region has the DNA TGTGCCAGCAGGCGACAGGGGTATAATTCACCCCTCCACTTT. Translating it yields CASRRQGYNSPLHF.